This T cell receptor (beta chain) was captured by sequencing in a study of T cells in Graves' hyperthyroidism and ophthalmopathy. Study-wide findings and caveats: By a 13 V-J model, ophthalmopathy was set apart from stable hyperthyroidism.

Disease lasting under 3 months, a NOSPECS grade of at least 4, and a Clinical Activity Score of at least 3 were features of the ophthalmopathy patients. Diagnostic decisions used clinical symptoms, serum thyroxine and TRAb, thyroid ultrasound and orbital computed tomography. CDR3 length equals 15 residues. V lost 8 bases, J lost 5 bases, and 18 bases lay in between. TCR beta CDR3 regions were amplified from RNA. The TCR CDR3 was amplified in a first-round RT-PCR using the HTBI primer set. MiXCR, run by TCRdb on the multiplex PCR reads, gives a single entry per CDR3 protein. Of hundreds of thousands of distinct CDR3 sequences listed, less than 25% are singletons. This clonotype was seen a few times. The antigen remains unidentified.

The source material was blood. V is TRBV12-3 or TRBV12-4 and J is TRBJ1-4, with D possibly matching TRBD1 (5 bases). This TCR came from a man in his thirties or forties with Graves' ophthalmopathy. The CDR3 DNA sequence: TGTGCCAGCGGTCAACCGGGACGACCGAATGAAAAACTGTTTTTT. Translating it yields CASGQPGRPNEKLFF.